This TCR beta chain emerged from a study of blood T cells in healthy people across ages. It was with a sample-barcoded 5' primer and a J-beta primer mix that a second PCR of about 7 to 12 cycles was run. TCRdb called the 5' RACE reads again in MiXCR, with one record for every CDR3 protein. Of fewer than 650,000 distinct CDR3 sequences listed, about 29% were seen once; the top ten hold 3% to 4%. The V end was cut by 0 bases, the J end by 1 base, with 12 bases between. The CDR3 is made up of 16 amino acids. In germline, CDR1 is LGHNA, CDR2 YNFKEQ. The study, taken as a whole, reports: Expanded clonotype changes were possibly confounded by unknown donor CMV status.

This clonotype was found a few times. Its specificity is unknown. Every donor gave 7.5 to 10 milliliters of peripheral blood. This sample also appeared in a second study, on T cells of mothers and their children.

The V and J genes are TRBV4-2 and TRBJ2-5; no definite D call. The sequence was collected from a boy under 10 years old in good health. Source material: blood. The CDR3 spells CASSQDSPYSQETQYF. CDR3 DNA sequence: TGTGCCAGCAGCCAAGATAGCCCGTACAGCCAAGAGACCCAGTACTTC.